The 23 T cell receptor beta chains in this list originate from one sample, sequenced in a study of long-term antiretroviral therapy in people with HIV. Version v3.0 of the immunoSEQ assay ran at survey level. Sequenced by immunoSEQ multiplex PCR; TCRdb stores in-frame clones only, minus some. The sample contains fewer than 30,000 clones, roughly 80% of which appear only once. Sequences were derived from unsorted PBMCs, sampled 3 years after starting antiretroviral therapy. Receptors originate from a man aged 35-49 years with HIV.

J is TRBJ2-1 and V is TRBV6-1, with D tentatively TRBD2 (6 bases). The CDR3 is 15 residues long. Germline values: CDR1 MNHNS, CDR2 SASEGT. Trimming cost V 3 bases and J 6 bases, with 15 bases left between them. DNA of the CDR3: TGTGCCAGCAGTGATTTTGGGGGGATACCCAATGAGCAGTTCTTC. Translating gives CASSDFGGIPNEQFF.

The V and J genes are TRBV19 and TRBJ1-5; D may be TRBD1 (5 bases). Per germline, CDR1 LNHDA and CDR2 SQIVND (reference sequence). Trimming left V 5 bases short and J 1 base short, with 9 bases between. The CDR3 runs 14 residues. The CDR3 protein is CASSPGGSNQPQHF. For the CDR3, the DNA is TGTGCCAGTAGTCCGGGGGGAAGCAATCAGCCCCAGCATTTT.

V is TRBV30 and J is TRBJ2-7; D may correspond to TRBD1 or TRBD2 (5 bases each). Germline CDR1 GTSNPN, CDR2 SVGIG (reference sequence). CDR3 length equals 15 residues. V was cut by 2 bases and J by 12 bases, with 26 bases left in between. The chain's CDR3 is CAWSQGASLWTFPYF. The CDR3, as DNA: TGTGCCTGGAGTCAGGGAGCGAGCCTATGGACATTTCCGTACTTC.

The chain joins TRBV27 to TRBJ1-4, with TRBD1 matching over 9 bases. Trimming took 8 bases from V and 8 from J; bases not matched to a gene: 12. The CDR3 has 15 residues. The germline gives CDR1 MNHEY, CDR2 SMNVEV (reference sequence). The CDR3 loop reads CASGDRGVGEEKLFF. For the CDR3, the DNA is TGTGCCAGCGGCGACAGGGGGGTAGGGGAGGAAAAACTGTTTTTT.

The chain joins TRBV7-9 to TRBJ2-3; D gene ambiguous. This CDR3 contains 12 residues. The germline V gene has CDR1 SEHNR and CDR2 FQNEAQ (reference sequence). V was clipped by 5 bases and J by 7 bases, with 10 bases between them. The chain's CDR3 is CASSPPEYTQYF. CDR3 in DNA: TGTGCCAGCAGCCCTCCCGAATATACGCAGTATTTT.

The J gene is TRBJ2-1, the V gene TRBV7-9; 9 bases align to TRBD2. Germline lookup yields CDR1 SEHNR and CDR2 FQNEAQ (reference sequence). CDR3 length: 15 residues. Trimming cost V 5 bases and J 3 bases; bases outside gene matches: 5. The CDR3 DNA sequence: TGTGCCAGCAGCCCGGAACTAGCGGGCTACAATGAGCAGTTCTTC. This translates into CASSPELAGYNEQFF.

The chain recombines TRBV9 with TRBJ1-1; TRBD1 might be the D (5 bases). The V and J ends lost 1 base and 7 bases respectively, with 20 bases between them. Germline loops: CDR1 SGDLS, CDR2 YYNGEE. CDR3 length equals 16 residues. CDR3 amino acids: CASSVNSWVDSGEAFF. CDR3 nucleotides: TGTGCCAGCAGCGTAAATTCCTGGGTCGACAGCGGTGAAGCTTTCTTT.

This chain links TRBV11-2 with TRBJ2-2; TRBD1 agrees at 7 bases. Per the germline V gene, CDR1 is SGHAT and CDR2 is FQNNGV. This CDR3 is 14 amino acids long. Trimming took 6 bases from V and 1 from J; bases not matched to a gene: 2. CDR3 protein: CASRRTGNTGELFF. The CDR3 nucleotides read TGTGCCAGCAGACGGACAGGGAACACCGGGGAGCTGTTTTTT.

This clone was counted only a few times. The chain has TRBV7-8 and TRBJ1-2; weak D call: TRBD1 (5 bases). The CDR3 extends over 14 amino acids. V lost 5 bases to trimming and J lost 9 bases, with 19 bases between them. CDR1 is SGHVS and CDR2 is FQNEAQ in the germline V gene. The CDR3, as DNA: TGTGCCAGCAGCGTGGGACGGCGGATGGAGAGCTACACCTTC. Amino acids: CASSVGRRMESYTF.

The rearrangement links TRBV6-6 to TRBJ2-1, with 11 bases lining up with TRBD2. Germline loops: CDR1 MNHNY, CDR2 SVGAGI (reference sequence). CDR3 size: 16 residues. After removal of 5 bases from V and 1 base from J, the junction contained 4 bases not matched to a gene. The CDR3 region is CASSLSGRESYNEQFF. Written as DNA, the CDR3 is TGTGCCAGCAGTCTTAGCGGGAGGGAGTCCTACAATGAGCAGTTCTTC.

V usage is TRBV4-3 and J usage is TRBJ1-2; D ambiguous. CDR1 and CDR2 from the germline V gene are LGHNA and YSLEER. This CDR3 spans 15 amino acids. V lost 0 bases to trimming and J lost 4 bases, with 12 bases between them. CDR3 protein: CASSQDLWAVYGYTF. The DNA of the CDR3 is TGCGCCAGCAGCCAAGATCTTTGGGCTGTCTATGGCTACACCTTC.

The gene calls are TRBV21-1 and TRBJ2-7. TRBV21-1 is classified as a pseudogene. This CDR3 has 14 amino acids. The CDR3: CASSRGDTAYEQYF. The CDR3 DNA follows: TGTGCCAGCAGCAGGGGGGACACAGCCTACGAGCAGTACTTC.

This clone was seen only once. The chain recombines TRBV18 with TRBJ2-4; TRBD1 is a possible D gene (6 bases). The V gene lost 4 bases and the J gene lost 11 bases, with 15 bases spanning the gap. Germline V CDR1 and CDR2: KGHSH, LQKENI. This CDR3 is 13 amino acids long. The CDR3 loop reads CASSQGGQTLQYF. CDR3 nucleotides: TGTGCCAGCTCACAAGGGGGACAAACACTTCAGTACTTC.

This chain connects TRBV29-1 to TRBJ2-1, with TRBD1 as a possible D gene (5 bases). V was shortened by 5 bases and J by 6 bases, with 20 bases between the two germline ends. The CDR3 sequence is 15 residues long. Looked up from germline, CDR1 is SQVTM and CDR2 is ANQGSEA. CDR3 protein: CSVSSPKGFFNEQFF. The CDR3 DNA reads TGCAGCGTTTCGTCCCCGAAGGGGTTTTTCAATGAGCAGTTCTTC.

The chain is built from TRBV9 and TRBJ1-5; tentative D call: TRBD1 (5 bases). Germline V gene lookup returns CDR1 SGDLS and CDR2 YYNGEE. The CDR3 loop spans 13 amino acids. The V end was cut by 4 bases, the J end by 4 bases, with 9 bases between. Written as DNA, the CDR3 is TGTGCCAGCAGCCAATCAGGGAATCAGCCCCAGCATTTT. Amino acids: CASSQSGNQPQHF.

The CDR3 sequence is CASSLAEGASYNEQFF. The CDR3 coding sequence is TGTGCCAGCAGCTTAGCGGAGGGGGCCAGCTACAATGAGCAGTTCTTC. This chain joins TRBV7-2 and TRBJ2-1, with D tentatively TRBD1 (7 bases). Germline V lookup: CDR1 SGHTA, CDR2 FQGNSA. The CDR3 has 16 amino acids. V lost 0 bases to trimming and J lost 3 bases, with 12 bases between them.

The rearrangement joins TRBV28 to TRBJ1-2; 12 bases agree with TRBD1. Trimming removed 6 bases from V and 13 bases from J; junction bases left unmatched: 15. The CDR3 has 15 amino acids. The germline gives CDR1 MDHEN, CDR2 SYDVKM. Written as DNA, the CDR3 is TGTGCCAGCAGAATGGACCCTGGGACAGGGGGCCTAGGCACCTTC. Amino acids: CASRMDPGTGGLGTF.

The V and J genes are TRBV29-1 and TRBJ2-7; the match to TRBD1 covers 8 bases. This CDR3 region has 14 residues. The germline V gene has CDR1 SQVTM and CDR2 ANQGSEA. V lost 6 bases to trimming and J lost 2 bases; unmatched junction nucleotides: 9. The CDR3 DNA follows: TGCAGCGTCCTCGGACAGGGCGGGACCTACGAGCAGTACTTC. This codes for CSVLGQGGTYEQYF.

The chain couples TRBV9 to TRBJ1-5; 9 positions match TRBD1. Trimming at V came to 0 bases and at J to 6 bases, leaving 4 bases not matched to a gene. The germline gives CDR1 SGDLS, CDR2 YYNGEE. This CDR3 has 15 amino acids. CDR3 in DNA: TGTGCCAGCAGCGTAGGCGGGACAGGGCTTCAGCCCCAGCATTTT. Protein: CASSVGGTGLQPQHF.

The CDR3 DNA sequence: TGTGCCAGTAGTATAAGGGGTCCTAATTCACCCCTCCACTTT. Its translation: CASSIRGPNSPLHF. J is TRBJ1-6 and V is TRBV19; tentative D call: TRBD1 (5 bases). CDR1 is LNHDA and CDR2 is SQIVND in the germline V gene (reference sequence). The V gene lost 2 bases and the J gene lost 6 bases, with 8 bases spanning the gap. The CDR3 spans 14 residues.

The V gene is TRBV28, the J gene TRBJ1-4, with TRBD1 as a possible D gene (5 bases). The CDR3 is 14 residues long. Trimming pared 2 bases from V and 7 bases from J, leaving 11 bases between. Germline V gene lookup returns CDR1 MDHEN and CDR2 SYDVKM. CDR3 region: CASSLAGPPEKLFF. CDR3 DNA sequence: TGTGCCAGCAGTTTAGCGGGGCCCCCTGAAAAACTGTTTTTT.

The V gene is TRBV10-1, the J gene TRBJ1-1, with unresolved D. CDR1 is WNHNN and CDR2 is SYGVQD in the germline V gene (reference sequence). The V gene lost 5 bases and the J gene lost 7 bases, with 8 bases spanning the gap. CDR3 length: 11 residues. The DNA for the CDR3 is TGCGCCAGCAGTAGACCCATTGAAGCTTTCTTT. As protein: CASSRPIEAFF.

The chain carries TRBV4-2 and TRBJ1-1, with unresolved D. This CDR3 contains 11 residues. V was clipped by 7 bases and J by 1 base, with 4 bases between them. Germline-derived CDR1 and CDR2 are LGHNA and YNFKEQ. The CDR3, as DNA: TGTGCCAGCATGGGGAACACTGAAGCTTTCTTT. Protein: CASMGNTEAFF.